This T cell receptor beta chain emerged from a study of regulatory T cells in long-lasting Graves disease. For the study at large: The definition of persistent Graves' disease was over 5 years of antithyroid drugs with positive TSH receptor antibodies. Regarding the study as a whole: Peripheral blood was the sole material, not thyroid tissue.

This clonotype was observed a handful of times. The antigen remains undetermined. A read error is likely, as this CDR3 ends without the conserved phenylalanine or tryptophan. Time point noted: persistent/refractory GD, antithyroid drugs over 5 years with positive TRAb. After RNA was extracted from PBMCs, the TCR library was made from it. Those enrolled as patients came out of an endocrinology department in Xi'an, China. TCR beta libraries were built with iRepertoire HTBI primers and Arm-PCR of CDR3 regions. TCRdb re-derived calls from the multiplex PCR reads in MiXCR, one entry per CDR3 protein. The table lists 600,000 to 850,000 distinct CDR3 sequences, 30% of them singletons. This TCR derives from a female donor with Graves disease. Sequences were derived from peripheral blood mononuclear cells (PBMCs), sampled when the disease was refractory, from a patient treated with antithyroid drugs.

This chain's CDR3 is CASRRGGQGASEAFS. DNA for the CDR3: TGTGCCAGCAGGAGAGGGGGACAGGGGGCGTCTGAAGCTTTCTCT. The V call is TRBV9, the J call TRBJ1-1; TRBD1 matches 12 bases. The V gene's germline CDR1 is SGDLS and CDR2 YYNGEE. This CDR3 spans 15 amino acids. V was clipped by 5 bases and J by 6 bases; unmatched bases: 8.